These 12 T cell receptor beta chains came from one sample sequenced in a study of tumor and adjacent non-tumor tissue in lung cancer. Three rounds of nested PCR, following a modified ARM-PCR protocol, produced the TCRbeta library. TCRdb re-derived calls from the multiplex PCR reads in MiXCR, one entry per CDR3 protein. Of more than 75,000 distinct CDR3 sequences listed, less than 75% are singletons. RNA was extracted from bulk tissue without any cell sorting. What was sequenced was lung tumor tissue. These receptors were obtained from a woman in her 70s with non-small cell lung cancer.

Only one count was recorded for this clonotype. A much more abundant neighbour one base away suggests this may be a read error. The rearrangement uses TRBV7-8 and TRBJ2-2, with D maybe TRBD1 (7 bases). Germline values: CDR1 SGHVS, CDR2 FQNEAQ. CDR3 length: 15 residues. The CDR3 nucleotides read TGTGTCAGCAGCCGCGGGACAGCTGGAACCGGGGAGCTGTTTTTT. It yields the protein CVSSRGTAGTGELFF.

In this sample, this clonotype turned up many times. The CDR3 nucleotides read TGTGCCAGCAGCTCCCAAAGGACAACTGTCGAAGCTAACTATGGCTACACCTTC. This codes for CASSSQRTTVEANYGYTF. The V gene is TRBV7-9, the J gene TRBJ1-2, with a tentative D call TRBD1 (5 bases). V was pared by 4 bases and J by 0 bases, with 21 bases between. Germline-derived CDR1 and CDR2 are SEHNR and FQNEAQ (reference sequence). CDR3 length: 18 amino acids. The full variable domain, in which reference TRBV7-9 and TRBJ1-2 provide the parts outside the CDR3, is DTGVSQNPRHKITKRGQNVTFRCDPISEHNRLYWYRQTLGQGPEFLTYFQNEAQLEKSRLLSDRFSAERPKGSFSTLEIQRTEQGDSAMYLCASSSQRTTVEANYGYTFGSGTRLTVV.

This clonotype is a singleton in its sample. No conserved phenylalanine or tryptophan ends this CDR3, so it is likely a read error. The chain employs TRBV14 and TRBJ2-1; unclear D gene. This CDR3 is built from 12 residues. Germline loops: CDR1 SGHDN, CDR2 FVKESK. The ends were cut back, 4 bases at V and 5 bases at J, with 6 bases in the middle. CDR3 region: CASSREHNEQFL. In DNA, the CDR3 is TGTGCCAGCAGCCGAGAACACAATGAGCAGTTCCTC.

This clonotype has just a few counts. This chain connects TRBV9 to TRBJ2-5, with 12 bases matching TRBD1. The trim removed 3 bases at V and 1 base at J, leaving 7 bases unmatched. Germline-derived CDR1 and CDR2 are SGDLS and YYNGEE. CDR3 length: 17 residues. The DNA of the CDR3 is TGTGCCAGCAGCGAGGGACAGGGGGCGCAGGCCCAAGAGACCCAGTACTTC. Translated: CASSEGQGAQAQETQYF.

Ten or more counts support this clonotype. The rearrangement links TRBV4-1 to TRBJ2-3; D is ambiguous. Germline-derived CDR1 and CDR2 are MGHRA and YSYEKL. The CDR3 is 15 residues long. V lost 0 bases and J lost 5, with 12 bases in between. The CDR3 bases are TGCGCCAGCAGCCAAGAGGGGAAGGGAATAGATACGCAGTATTTT. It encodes CASSQEGKGIDTQYF.

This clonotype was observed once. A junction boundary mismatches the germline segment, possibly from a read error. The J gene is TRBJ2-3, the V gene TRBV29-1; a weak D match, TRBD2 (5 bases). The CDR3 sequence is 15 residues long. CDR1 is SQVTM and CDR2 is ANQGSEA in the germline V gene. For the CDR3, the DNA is TGTAGCTTCTTAGGGAGCACGATTAACACAGATACGCAGTATTTT. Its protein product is CSFLGSTINTDTQYF.

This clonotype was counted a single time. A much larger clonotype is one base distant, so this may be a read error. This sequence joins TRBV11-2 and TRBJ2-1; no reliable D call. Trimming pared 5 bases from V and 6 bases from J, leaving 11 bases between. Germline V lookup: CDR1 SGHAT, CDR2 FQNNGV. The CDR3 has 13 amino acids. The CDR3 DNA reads TGTGCCAGCAGCCCTGGGGTTTGCAATGAGCAGTTCTTC. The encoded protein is CASSPGVCNEQFF.

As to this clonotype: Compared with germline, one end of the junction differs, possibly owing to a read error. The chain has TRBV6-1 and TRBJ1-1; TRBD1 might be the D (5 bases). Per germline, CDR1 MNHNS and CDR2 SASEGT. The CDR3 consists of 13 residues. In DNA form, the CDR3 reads TGTGCCAGCAGTGAATCAGGGAAGACTGATGCTTTCTTT. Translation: CASSESGKTDAFF.

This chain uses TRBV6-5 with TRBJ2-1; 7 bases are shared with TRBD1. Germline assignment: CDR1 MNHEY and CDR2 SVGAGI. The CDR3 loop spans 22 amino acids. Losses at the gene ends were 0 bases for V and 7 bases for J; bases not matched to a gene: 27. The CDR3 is CASSYSRSKQGSDPRKENEQFF. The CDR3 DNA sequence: TGTGCCAGCAGTTACTCCCGGTCCAAACAGGGGTCCGACCCGAGGAAGGAGAATGAGCAGTTCTTC.

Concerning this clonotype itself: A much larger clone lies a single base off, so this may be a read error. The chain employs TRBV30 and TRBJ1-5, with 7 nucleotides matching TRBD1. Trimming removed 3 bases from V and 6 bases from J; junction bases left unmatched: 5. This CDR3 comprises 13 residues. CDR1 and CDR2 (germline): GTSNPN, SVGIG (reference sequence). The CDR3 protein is CAWSSRGGQPQHF. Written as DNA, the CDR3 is TGTGCCTGGAGCTCCAGGGGGGGTCAGCCCCAGCATTTT.

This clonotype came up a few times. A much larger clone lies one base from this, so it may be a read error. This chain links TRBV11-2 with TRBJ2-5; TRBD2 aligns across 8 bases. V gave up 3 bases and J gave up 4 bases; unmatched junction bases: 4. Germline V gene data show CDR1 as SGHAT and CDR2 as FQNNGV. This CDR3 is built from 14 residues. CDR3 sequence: CASSFSGTRETQYF. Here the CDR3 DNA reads TGTGCCAGCAGCTTTAGCGGGACCCGAGAGACCCAGTACTTC.

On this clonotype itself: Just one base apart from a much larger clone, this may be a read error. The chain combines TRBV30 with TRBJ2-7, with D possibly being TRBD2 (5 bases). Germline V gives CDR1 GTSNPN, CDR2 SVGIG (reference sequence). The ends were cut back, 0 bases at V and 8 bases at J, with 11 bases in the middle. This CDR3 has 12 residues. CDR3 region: CAWSVSGRQQYF. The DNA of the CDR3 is TGTGCCTGGAGTGTCAGCGGCAGGCAGCAGTACTTC. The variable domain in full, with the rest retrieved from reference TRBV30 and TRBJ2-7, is SQTIHQWPATLVQPVGSPLSLECTVEGTSNPNLYWYRQAAGRGLQLLFYSVGIGQISSEVPQNLSASRPQDRQFILSSKKLLLSDSGFYLCAWSVSGRQQYFGPGTRLTVT.